This T cell receptor (beta chain) was observed in a study of T cells in Graves' hyperthyroidism and ophthalmopathy (dated by TCRdb to between 2018 and 2021). Background for the entire study: Peripheral blood was collected at initial diagnosis, before any treatment. To identify TCR V-J signatures that set the groups apart, the researchers used a discovery cohort of more than 95 patients, made up of around 42 with Graves' ophthalmopathy and 55 to 65 with stable Graves' hyperthyroidism. Whether ophthalmopathy could be predicted prospectively was tested in an independent validation cohort made up of 18 to 20 hyperthyroidism patients plus 17 patients who later progressed to ophthalmopathy. The 85 to 100 discovery patients were randomly split 7:3 into training and test sets. The study also compared thyroid tissue and blood T-cell repertoires from about six Graves' hyperthyroidism patients. Once sampling was done, hyperthyroidism patients were given methimazole at a starting dose of 30 mg daily, whereas ophthalmopathy patients were given high-dose intravenous methylprednisolone. The paper reports TCR Vbeta CDR3 sequencing of roughly 140 peripheral blood samples: under 45 ophthalmopathy, fewer than 80 hyperthyroidism and about 17 progressor patients.

TCR beta CDR3 regions were amplified from RNA transcripts. The TCR CDR3 was subjected to a first round of RT-PCR using the HTBI primer set and the Qiagen OneStep RT-PCR kit. Libraries were constructed in a second round of multiplex PCR, after which size selection and purification were carried out. Sequencing of the libraries was done on an Illumina HiSeq2000 using paired-end 100 bp reads. Under the source paper's analysis protocol: Raw data were processed with SOAPnuke, discarding reads with adapters, uncalled bases, mean Phred below 15, or no exact constant-primer or identifier match. High-quality paired reads were merged using COPE v1.2.5, and each unique nucleotide sequence was defined as a clonotype. Clonotypes were aligned to IMGT TRBV, TRBD and TRBJ reference segments using MiTCR v1.1. The analysis included only V-J combinations with a frequency above 0.0001, which together covered 99.2% of the repertoires. A TCS score was defined as the ratio between F50 (clonal expansion) and ExV (chaos), using BLOSUM62-based TCRdist between CDR3 peptides within each V-J. Welch's t-statistics and random forest reduced 514 V-J features to roughly 13, which were used in a naive Bayes classifier (R e1071). TCRdb redid the processing of the public reads, applying fastp at Q25 and MiXCR, and retained in-frame beta chains. Here each entry gathers all rows of one CDR3 protein and keeps the most common genes and DNA. For this entry, the V and J calls and clone size follow TCRdb and not the study's own pipeline. The sample table lists 560,000 or so distinct CDR3 sequences, about 20% of them with a count of one. Of the sample, 40% to 50% falls within the top ten clones.

Relative to germline, V is 1 base shorter and J is 7 bases shorter, with 14 bases between their ends. Reading from cysteine to phenylalanine, the CDR3 counts 16 amino acids. CDR3 DNA is the only sequence kept; it has 48 bases, read in frame from the first base. In this sample, this clonotype turned up many times. The antigen it recognizes is unknown. The record has no base qualities; no much larger clone is one base away. Overall study outcomes, separate from this receptor: Blood samples also contained most of the expanded thyroid clonotypes (frequency above 0.001), which suggests that blood repertoires may reflect thyroid immune responses. No statistical method was used to fix the sample size in advance, and group allocation was not hidden from the investigators. In validation, the model predicted progression to ophthalmopathy a median of roughly 6.2 months before onset, with around 70% sensitivity and roughly 72% specificity. A 13 V-J signature model separated ophthalmopathy from stable hyperthyroidism, with just over 85% sensitivity and 81.08% specificity in cross-validation and 80%/75% in testing.

Ophthalmopathy patients had moderately to severely active disease, with a Clinical Activity Score of 3 or more, a NOSPECS grade of 4 or more, and a disease duration of less than 3 months. Exclusion was applied to patients with uncontrolled infections, other autoimmune diseases, pregnancy or lactation. Clinical symptoms, serum thyroxine and TRAb, thyroid ultrasound, and orbital computed tomography formed the basis for the diagnoses. Ficoll-Paque density gradient centrifugation was used to isolate PBMCs from 8.5 to 10 ml of fresh peripheral blood. Trizol reagent was used to extract total RNA, and RNA quality was then checked on an Agilent 2100 Bioanalyzer.

The specimen was blood. Recombination joined TRBV12-3 or TRBV12-4 with TRBJ1-6; the D gene is possibly TRBD1, with 5 bases matching. The origin of this receptor is a man aged 40-50 years with Graves' ophthalmopathy. CDR3 region: CASSLGQGFGNSPLHF. The DNA sequence reads TGTGCCAGCAGTTTAGGGCAGGGCTTTGGAAATTCACCCCTCCACTTT.